The next 25 T cell receptor beta chains were all read from a single sample in a study of T cells of healthy individuals. From the 5' RACE reads, TCRdb called clonotypes with MiXCR, one entry per CDR3 protein. Of about 100,000 distinct CDR3 sequences in the sample, 17% were seen once. These receptors originate from a human donor in good health.

This clonotype was counted at least ten times. The rearrangement links TRBV7-2 to TRBJ1-2; unclear D gene. V was clipped by 0 bases and J by 7 bases, with 3 bases between them. Germline loops: CDR1 SGHTA, CDR2 FQGNSA. The CDR3 is made up of 11 amino acids. Here the CDR3 reads CASSLAGGYTF. CDR3 bases: TGTGCCAGCAGCTTAGCCGGTGGCTACACCTTC.

This clonotype was seen more than once but under ten times. The V gene is TRBV24-1, the J gene TRBJ2-1, with D perhaps matching TRBD1 (6 bases). The V end lost 4 bases, the J end lost 8 bases, and 17 bases lay between the germline ends. CDR3 size: 15 residues. CDR1 KGHDR and CDR2 SFDVKD come from the germline V gene. For the CDR3, the DNA is TGTGCCACCAGTGACCCCGGGCAGGGGATAGATGAGCAGTTCTTC. Translation gives CATSDPGQGIDEQFF.

This clonotype was counted between two and nine times. The rearrangement links TRBV27 to TRBJ1-2, with a weak D call TRBD1 (6 bases). Germline lookup yields CDR1 MNHEY and CDR2 SMNVEV (reference sequence). V was shortened by 2 bases and J by 7 bases, with 17 bases between the two germline ends. The CDR3 extends over 15 amino acids. CDR3 nucleotide sequence: TGTGCCAGCAGTTTAGGCGGGACACCAACCCCTGGCTACACCTTC. This sequence encodes CASSLGGTPTPGYTF.

This clonotype was seen only a few times. The rearrangement links TRBV28 to TRBJ2-3; the match to TRBD2 covers 14 bases. V trimming: 8 bases; J trimming: 5 bases; junction bases outside the gene matches: 3. The CDR3 contains 14 residues. CDR1 and CDR2 (germline): MDHEN, SYDVKM. In nucleotides, the CDR3 is TGTGCCAGCGGGACTAGCGGGAGTAGAGATACGCAGTATTTT. Protein: CASGTSGSRDTQYF.

Only a few counts were recorded for this clonotype. The chain links TRBV3-1 to TRBJ2-3, with unresolved D. CDR1 and CDR2 (germline): LGHDT, YNNKEL (reference sequence). Trimming shortened V by 7 bases and J by 4 bases, and 6 bases separated the two germline ends. The CDR3 covers 11 residues. CDR3: CASKGSDTQYF. CDR3 DNA: TGTGCCAGCAAAGGGTCAGATACGCAGTATTTT.

The genes are TRBV5-1 and TRBJ2-1; possible D gene TRBD1, 5 bases. CDR1 is SGHRS and CDR2 is YFSETQ in the germline V gene. The CDR3 totals 16 residues. Trimming pared 3 bases from V and 0 bases from J, leaving 13 bases between. In DNA form, the CDR3 reads TGCGCCAGCAGCTACCAACAGGCCCGCTCCTACAATGAGCAGTTCTTC. Translation: CASSYQQARSYNEQFF.

This clonotype was recorded at least ten times. The chain has TRBV28 and TRBJ1-1; D is unresolved. V shed 3 bases and J shed 3 bases, with 5 bases lying between them. Germline V lookup: CDR1 MDHEN, CDR2 SYDVKM. The CDR3 contains 12 residues. The CDR3 coding sequence is TGTGCCAGCAGTTTGATGGACACTGAAGCTTTCTTT. Amino acids: CASSLMDTEAFF.

This chain connects TRBV7-2 to TRBJ1-5, with D unclear. Germline V CDR1 and CDR2: SGHTA, FQGNSA. The CDR3 has 15 residues. V was trimmed by 5 bases and J by 0 bases, leaving 11 bases between them. CDR3 DNA: TGTGCCAGCAGCCCCCCCGGCACTAGCAATCAGCCCCAGCATTTT. This encodes CASSPPGTSNQPQHF.

This clonotype was seen a handful of times. V and J are TRBV20-1 and TRBJ2-7, with D perhaps TRBD2 (5 bases). The CDR3 extends over 11 amino acids. CDR1 and CDR2 (germline): DFQATT, SNEGSKA (reference sequence). The V end was cut by 7 bases, the J end by 5 bases, with 12 bases between. This chain's CDR3 is CSGGGTHEQYF. Here the CDR3 DNA reads TGCAGTGGAGGAGGTACCCACGAGCAGTACTTC.

The chain employs TRBV28 and TRBJ2-1; D tentatively reads TRBD1 or TRBD2 (5 bases each). The CDR3 extends over 13 amino acids. CDR1 is MDHEN and CDR2 is SYDVKM in the germline V gene. V gave up 2 bases and J gave up 7 bases, with 9 bases separating them. CDR3 bases: TGTGCCAGCAGTTTAGTGAGGGGTAATGAGCAGTTCTTC. It codes for CASSLVRGNEQFF.

This clonotype has ten or more counts. The chain couples TRBV20-1 to TRBJ2-5; a weak D match, TRBD2 (6 bases). The CDR3 has 14 amino acids. The V end lost 6 bases, the J end lost 0 bases, and 14 bases lay between the germline ends. Germline V gives CDR1 DFQATT, CDR2 SNEGSKA (reference sequence). CDR3 residues: CSAARGSHQETQYF. The CDR3 region has the DNA TGCAGTGCGGCTCGGGGGTCCCACCAAGAGACCCAGTACTTC.

This clonotype was detected ten times or more. The V call is TRBV29-1, the J call TRBJ1-1; D is unresolved. V shed 0 bases and J shed 6 bases, with 14 bases lying between them. The germline CDR1 and CDR2 sequences are SQVTM and ANQGSEA. The CDR3 has 14 amino acids. CDR3 coding DNA: TGCAGCGTTGAAGAAAGGAGTTGGAAATCTGAAGCTTTCTTT. Translation gives CSVEERSWKSEAFF.

V usage is TRBV7-3 and J usage is TRBJ2-1, with 9 bases matching TRBD1. V lost 4 bases, J lost 8 bases, and 6 bases stayed unmatched. Germline values: CDR1 SGHTA, CDR2 FQGTGA. The CDR3 loop spans 14 amino acids. This chain's CDR3 is CASSSSGQGYEQFF. The CDR3 coding sequence is TGTGCCAGCAGCTCGTCGGGACAGGGCTATGAGCAGTTCTTC. The full variable domain, with the rest looked up from reference TRBV7-3 and TRBJ2-1, is GAGVSQTPSNKVTEKGKYVELRCDPISGHTALYWYRQSLGQGPEFLIYFQGTGAADDSGLPNDRFFAVRPEGSVSTLKIQRTERGDSAVYLCASSSSGQGYEQFFGPGTRLTVL.

V is TRBV11-2 and J is TRBJ2-6; D is undetermined. Deletions cut 7 bases from V and 4 bases from J, with 14 bases between. The CDR3 covers 15 residues. The germline V gene encodes CDR1 SGHAT and CDR2 FQNNGV. The chain's CDR3 is CASNYGIPGANVLTF. CDR3 sequence (DNA): TGTGCCAGCAACTATGGGATCCCCGGGGCCAACGTCCTGACTTTC.

This clonotype was counted many times. This sequence joins TRBV21-1 and TRBJ1-2. TRBV21-1 is termed a pseudogene. The CDR3 spans 13 residues. The CDR3 coding sequence is TGTGCCAGCACCAACATGCAGGCCCATGGCTACACCTTC. Translation gives CASTNMQAHGYTF.

This clonotype was recorded at least ten times. The chain uses TRBV7-9 and TRBJ2-5; perhaps TRBD2 as D (6 bases). The V end was cut by 1 base, the J end by 7 bases, with 10 bases between. Germline CDR1 and CDR2: SEHNR and FQNEAQ (reference sequence). The CDR3 length is 13 residues. The CDR3 region has the DNA TGTGCCAGCAGCTTAGAGGGGCGGGGGACCCAGTACTTC. Translated: CASSLEGRGTQYF.

This clonotype has a handful of counts. This chain connects TRBV3-1 to TRBJ2-3; the D gene is possibly TRBD2 (6 bases). The germline CDR1 and CDR2 sequences are LGHDT and YNNKEL (reference sequence). This CDR3 comprises 15 residues. V shed 5 bases and J shed 1 base, with 13 bases lying between them. The CDR3 protein is CASSTDGTRTDTQYF. In DNA form, the CDR3 reads TGTGCCAGCAGCACAGATGGGACTCGCACAGATACGCAGTATTTT.

The chain carries TRBV7-9 and TRBJ2-1, with D maybe TRBD1 (5 bases). The CDR3 totals 14 residues. Germline V gene lookup returns CDR1 SEHNR and CDR2 FQNEAQ (reference sequence). V was clipped by 0 bases and J by 4 bases, with 7 bases between them. CDR3 loop: CASSLAQGYNEQFF. CDR3 nucleotide sequence: TGTGCCAGCAGCTTAGCCCAGGGTTACAATGAGCAGTTCTTC.

This clonotype was seen many times. This sequence joins TRBV20-1 and TRBJ2-1, with unresolved D. Germline V gene lookup returns CDR1 DFQATT and CDR2 SNEGSKA (reference sequence). The CDR3 consists of 15 residues. Between the trimmed V and J ends, which lost 6 bases and 0 bases, there was a span of 15 bases. Written as DNA, the CDR3 is TGCAGTGCGGCAGGCCAGCGCCCCTCCTACAATGAGCAGTTCTTC. As protein: CSAAGQRPSYNEQFF.

This clonotype occurred a few times. The junction and the germline gene differ at one end; a read error may be behind it. The rearrangement joins TRBV4-3 to TRBJ2-5; no reliable D call. Germline-derived CDR1 and CDR2 are LGHNA and YSLEER. This CDR3 region has 12 residues. CDR3 nucleotide sequence: TGTGCCAGCAGCCAAGATCGGGTAACCCAGTACTTC. It yields the protein CASSQDRVTQYF.

V usage is TRBV14 and J usage is TRBJ1-1; no definite D call. Germline CDR1 is SGHDN and CDR2 is FVKESK. The CDR3 covers 15 residues. V lost 1 base and J lost 8, with 17 bases in between. This CDR3 reads CASSQAGMGILEAFF. The CDR3 DNA is TGTGCCAGCAGCCAAGCGGGGATGGGGATATTAGAAGCTTTCTTT. The full variable domain, completed using reference TRBV14 and TRBJ1-1, is EAGVTQFPSHSVIEKGQTVTLRCDPISGHDNLYWYRRVMGKEIKFLLHFVKESKQDESGMPNNRFLAERTGGTYSTLKVQPAELEDSGVYFCASSQAGMGILEAFFGQGTRLTVV.

The chain combines TRBV19 with TRBJ2-1; D is possibly TRBD2 (6 bases). The CDR3 length is 16 residues. Trimming left V 7 bases short and J 3 bases short, with 19 bases between. Germline-derived CDR1 and CDR2 are LNHDA and SQIVND (reference sequence). The CDR3 sequence is CASTPDAGFLYNEQFF. For the CDR3, the DNA is TGTGCCAGTACACCGGATGCGGGGTTTCTCTACAATGAGCAGTTCTTC.

This clonotype has ten or more counts. This chain links TRBV28 with TRBJ1-5, with D perhaps matching TRBD1 (5 bases). The V gene lost 7 bases and the J gene lost 7 bases, with 20 bases spanning the gap. The CDR3 runs 15 residues. In germline, CDR1 is MDHEN, CDR2 SYDVKM. CDR3 residues: CASNNRGNLIQPQHF. CDR3 nucleotides: TGTGCCAGCAATAACCGGGGGAATTTAATACAGCCCCAGCATTTT.

There are a few counts of this clonotype. This chain connects TRBV20-1 to TRBJ2-1, with TRBD1 as a possible D gene (5 bases). This CDR3 contains 14 residues. The germline V gene has CDR1 DFQATT and CDR2 SNEGSKA (reference sequence). V was shortened by 4 bases and J by 4 bases, with 14 bases between the two germline ends. The CDR3 DNA reads TGCAGTGCTAAAAACTTAGGGGTTTACAATGAGCAGTTCTTC. This encodes CSAKNLGVYNEQFF.

This chain joins TRBV20-1 and TRBJ2-1; the D is unclear. Trimming stripped 6 bases from V and 0 bases from J, with 12 bases between. The CDR3 runs 14 residues. The germline V gene encodes CDR1 DFQATT and CDR2 SNEGSKA (reference sequence). CDR3 coding DNA: TGCAGTGCCGTAGCAAGCAGCTCCTACAATGAGCAGTTCTTC. Amino acids: CSAVASSSYNEQFF.